This T cell receptor beta chain was identified in a study of shared clonotypes between healthy human individuals. Study in general: CD4 naive and CD4 memory each took three plates per donor, while CD8 naive took two and CD8 memory one.

Of note for this clone: This CDR3 is also generated by other DNA sequences in the sample.

V was pared by 1 base and J by 0 bases, with 4 bases between. CDR3 length: 13 amino acids. Germline assignment: CDR1 SGHRS and CDR2 YFSETQ. Authors' methods: With immunoSEQ giving junction-only sequences and no quality scores, filtering differed. The data were produced by immunoSEQ multiplex PCR, yet TCRdb's version contains in-frame clones alone and is incomplete. The DNA was the basis for D and trimming; V, J and clone size are from that table. This table has 900,000 to 1,200,000 clones, more than 75% appearing once. The rearrangement uses TRBV5-1 and TRBJ1-1; D unresolved. The sequenced material came from memory CD4+ T cells from PBMCs. Stated subset: CD45RA-negative fraction. The receptor's source is a man in his late teens or twenties in good health. Some clones in this sample may be carry-over from other donors' samples. CDR3 DNA sequence: TGCGCCAGCAGCTTGCGAGTGAACACTGAAGCTTTCTTT. Its translation is CASSLRVNTEAFF. Using reference TRBV5-1 and TRBJ1-1 for the parts outside the CDR3, the full variable domain is KAGVTQTPRYLIKTRGQQVTLSCSPISGHRSVSWYQQTPGQGLQFLFEYFSETQRNKGNFPGRFSGRQFSNSRSEMNVSTLELGDSALYLCASSLRVNTEAFFGQGTRLTVV.